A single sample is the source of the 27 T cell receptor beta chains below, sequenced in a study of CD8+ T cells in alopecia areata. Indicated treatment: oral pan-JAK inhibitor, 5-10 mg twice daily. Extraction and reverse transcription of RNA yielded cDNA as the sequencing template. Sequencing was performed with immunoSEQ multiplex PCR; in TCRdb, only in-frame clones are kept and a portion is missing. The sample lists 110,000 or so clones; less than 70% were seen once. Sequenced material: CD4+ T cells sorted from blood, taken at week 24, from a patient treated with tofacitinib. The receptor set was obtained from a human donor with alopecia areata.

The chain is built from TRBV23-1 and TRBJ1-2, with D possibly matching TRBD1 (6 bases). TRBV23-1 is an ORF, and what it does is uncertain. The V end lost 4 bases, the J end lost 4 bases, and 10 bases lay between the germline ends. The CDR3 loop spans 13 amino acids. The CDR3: CASSPNRAYGYTF. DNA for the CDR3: TGCGCCAGCAGTCCGAACAGGGCCTATGGCTACACCTTC.

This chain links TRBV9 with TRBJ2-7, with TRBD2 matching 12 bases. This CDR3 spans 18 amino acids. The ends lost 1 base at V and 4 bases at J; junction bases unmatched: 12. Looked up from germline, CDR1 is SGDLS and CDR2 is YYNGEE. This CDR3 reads CASSVPTSGGFLSYEQYF. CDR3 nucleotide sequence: TGTGCCAGCAGCGTACCTACTAGCGGGGGGTTTCTTTCGTACGAGCAGTACTTC.

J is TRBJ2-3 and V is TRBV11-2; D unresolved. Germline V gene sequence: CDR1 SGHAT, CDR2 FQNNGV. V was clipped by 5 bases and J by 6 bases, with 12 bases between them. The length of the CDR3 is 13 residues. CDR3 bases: TGTGCCAGCAGCCGCTCCGAAGTGGATACGCAGTATTTT. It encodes CASSRSEVDTQYF.

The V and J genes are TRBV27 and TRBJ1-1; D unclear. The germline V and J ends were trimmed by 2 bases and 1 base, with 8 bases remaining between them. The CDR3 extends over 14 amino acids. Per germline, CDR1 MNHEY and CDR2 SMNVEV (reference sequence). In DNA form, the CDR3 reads TGTGCCAGCAGTTTAGGAGGTTGGAACACTGAAGCTTTCTTT. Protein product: CASSLGGWNTEAFF.

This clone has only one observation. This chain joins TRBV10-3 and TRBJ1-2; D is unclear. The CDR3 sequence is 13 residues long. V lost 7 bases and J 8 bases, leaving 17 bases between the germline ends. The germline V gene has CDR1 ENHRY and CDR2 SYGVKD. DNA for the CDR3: TGTGCCATCAACCCGGGCCCAGTTGGGGGCTACACCTTC. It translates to CAINPGPVGGYTF.

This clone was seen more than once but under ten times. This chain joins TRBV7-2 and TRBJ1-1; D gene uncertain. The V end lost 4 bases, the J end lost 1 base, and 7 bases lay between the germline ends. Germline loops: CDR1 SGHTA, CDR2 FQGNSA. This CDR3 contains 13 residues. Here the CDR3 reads CASSSYGNTEAFF. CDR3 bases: TGTGCCAGCAGCTCCTATGGGAACACTGAAGCTTTCTTT.

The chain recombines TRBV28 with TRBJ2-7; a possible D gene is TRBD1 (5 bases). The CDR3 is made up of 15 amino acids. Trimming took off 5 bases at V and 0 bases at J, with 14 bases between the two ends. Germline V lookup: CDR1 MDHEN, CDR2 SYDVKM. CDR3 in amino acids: CASSLDSDLSYEQYF. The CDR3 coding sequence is TGTGCCAGCAGTCTCGACAGTGACCTCTCCTACGAGCAGTACTTC.

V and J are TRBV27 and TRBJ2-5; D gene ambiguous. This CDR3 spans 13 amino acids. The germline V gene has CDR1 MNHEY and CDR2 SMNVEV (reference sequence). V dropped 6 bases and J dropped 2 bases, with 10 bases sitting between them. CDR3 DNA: TGTGCCAGCAGCCCTGGGCTACAAGAGACCCAGTACTTC. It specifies CASSPGLQETQYF.

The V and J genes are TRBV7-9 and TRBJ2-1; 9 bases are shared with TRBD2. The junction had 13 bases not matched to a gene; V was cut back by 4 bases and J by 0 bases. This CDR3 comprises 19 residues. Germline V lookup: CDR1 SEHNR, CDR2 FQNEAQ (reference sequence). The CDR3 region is CASSSNLAGASSSYNEQFF. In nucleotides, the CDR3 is TGTGCCAGCAGCTCCAATTTAGCGGGGGCCTCGAGCTCCTACAATGAGCAGTTCTTC.

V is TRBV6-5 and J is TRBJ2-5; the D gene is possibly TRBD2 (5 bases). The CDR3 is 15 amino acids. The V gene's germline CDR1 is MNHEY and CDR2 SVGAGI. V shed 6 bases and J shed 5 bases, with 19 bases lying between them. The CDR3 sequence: CASRWTRTAVETQYF. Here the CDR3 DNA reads TGTGCCAGCAGGTGGACTCGAACCGCCGTGGAGACCCAGTACTTC.

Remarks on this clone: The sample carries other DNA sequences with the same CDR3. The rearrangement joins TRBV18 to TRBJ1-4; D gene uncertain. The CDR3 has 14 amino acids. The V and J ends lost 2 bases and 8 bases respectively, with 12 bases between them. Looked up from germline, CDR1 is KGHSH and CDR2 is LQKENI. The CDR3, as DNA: TGTGCCAGCTCACCAGGGCAGGAAGCAGAAAAACTGTTTTTT. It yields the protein CASSPGQEAEKLFF.

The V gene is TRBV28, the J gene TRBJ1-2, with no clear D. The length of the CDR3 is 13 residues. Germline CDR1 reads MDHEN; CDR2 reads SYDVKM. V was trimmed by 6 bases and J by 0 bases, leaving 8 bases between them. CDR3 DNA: TGTGCCAGCAGAAGCGGGTCTAACTATGGCTACACCTTC. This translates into CASRSGSNYGYTF.

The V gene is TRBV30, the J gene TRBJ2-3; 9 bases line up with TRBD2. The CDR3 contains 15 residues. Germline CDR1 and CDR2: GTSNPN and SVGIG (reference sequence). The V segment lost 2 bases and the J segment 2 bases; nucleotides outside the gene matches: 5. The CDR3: CAWSLGGGATDTQYF. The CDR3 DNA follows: TGTGCCTGGAGTCTTGGCGGGGGGGCCACAGATACGCAGTATTTT.

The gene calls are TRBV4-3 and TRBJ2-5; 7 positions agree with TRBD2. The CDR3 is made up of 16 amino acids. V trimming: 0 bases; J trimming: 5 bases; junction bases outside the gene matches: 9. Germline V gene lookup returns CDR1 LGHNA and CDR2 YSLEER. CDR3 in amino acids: CASSQEFGLGGETQYF. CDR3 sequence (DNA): TGCGCCAGCAGCCAAGAATTCGGGCTGGGAGGGGAGACCCAGTACTTC.

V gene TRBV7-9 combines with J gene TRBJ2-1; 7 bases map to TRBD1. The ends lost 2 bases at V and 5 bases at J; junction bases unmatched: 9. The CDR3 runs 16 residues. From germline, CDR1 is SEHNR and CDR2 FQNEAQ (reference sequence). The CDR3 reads CASSLPPGTANNEQFF. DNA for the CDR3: TGTGCCAGCAGCTTACCCCCCGGGACAGCTAACAATGAGCAGTTCTTC.

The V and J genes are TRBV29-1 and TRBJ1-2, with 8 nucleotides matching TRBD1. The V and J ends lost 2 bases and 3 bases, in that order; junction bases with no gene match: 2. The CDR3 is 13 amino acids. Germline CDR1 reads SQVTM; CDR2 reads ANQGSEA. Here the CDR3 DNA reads TGCAGCGTTGAACAGGGGGCTGACTATGGCTACACCTTC. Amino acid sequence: CSVEQGADYGYTF.

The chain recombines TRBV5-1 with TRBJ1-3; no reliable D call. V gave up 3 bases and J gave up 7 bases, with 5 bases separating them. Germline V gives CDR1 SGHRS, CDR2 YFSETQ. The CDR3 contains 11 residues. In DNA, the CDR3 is TGCGCCAGCAGCTCGTCGAACACCATATATTTT. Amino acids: CASSSSNTIYF.

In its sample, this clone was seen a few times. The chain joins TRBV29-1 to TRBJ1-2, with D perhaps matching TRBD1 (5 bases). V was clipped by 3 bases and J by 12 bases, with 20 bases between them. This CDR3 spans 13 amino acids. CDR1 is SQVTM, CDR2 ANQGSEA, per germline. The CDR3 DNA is TGCAGCGTTGAGTCCCGGGACTCCCTTCACAACACCTTC. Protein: CSVESRDSLHNTF.

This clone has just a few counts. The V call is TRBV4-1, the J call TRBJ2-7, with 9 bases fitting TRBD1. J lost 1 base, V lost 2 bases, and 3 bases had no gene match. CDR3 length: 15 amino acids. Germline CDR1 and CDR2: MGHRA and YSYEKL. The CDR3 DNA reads TGCGCCAGCAGCCAACCGGGACAGGGTTCCTACGAGCAGTACTTC. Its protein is CASSQPGQGSYEQYF.

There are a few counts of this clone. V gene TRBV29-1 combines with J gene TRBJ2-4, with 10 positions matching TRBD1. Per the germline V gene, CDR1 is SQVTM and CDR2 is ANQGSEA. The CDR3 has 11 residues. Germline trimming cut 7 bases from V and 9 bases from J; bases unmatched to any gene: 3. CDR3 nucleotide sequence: TGCAGCGGGGGACAGGGGCCCATTCAGTACTTC. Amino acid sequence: CSGGQGPIQYF.

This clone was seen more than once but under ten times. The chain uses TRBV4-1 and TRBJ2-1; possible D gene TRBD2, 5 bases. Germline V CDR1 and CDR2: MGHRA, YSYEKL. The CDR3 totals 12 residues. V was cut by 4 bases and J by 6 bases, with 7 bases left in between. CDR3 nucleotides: TGCGCCAGCAGCCTCGAGGGCAATGAGCAGTTCTTC. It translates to CASSLEGNEQFF.

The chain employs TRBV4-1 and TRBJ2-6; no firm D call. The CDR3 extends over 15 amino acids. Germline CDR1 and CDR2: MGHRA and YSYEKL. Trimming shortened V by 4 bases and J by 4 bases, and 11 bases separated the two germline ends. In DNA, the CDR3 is TGCGCCAGCAGCCTTCAAACCCCCGGGGCCAACGTCCTGACTTTC. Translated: CASSLQTPGANVLTF.

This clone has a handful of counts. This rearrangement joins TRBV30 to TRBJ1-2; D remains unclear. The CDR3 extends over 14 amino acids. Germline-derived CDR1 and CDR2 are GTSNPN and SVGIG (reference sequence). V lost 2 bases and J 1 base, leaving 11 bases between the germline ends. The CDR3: CAWSLGLLNYGYTF. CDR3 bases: TGTGCCTGGAGTTTGGGCCTTCTTAACTATGGCTACACCTTC.

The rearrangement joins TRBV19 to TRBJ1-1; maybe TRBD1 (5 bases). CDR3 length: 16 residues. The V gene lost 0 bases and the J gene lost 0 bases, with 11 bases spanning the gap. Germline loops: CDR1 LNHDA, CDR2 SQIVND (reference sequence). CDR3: CASSIDRRGLNTEAFF. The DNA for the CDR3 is TGTGCCAGTAGTATAGATCGTAGGGGCCTGAACACTGAAGCTTTCTTT.

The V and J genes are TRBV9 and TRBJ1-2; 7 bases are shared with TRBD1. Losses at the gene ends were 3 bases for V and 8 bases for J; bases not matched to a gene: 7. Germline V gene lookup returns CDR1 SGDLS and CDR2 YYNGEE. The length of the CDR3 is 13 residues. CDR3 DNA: TGTGCCAGCAGCGCCCCGACAGGGTCCGGCTACACCTTC. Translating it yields CASSAPTGSGYTF.

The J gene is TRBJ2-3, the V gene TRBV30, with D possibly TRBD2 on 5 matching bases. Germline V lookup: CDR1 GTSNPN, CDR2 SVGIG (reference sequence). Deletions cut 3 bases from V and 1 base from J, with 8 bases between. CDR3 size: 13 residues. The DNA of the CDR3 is TGTGCCTGGAGGGTGGAGGGCACAGATACGCAGTATTTT. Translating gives CAWRVEGTDTQYF.

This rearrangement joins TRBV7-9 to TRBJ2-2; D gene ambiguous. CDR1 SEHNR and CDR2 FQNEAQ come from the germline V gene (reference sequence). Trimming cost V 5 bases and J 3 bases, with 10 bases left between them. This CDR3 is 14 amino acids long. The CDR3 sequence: CASSPGAYTGELFF. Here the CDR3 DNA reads TGTGCCAGCAGCCCCGGAGCGTACACCGGGGAGCTGTTTTTT.